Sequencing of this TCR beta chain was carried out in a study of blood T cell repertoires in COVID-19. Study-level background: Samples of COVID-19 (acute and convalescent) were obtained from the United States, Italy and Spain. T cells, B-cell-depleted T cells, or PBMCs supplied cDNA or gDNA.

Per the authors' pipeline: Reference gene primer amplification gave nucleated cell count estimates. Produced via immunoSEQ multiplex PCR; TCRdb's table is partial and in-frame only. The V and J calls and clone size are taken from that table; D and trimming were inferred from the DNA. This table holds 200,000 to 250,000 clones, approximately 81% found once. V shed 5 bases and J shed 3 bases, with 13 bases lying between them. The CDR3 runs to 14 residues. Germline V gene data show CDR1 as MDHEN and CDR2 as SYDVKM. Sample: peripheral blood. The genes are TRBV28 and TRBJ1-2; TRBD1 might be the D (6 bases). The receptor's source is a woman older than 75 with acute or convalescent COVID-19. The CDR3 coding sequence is TGTGCCAGCAGTCTCAGGGGATCAGACTATGGCTACACCTTC. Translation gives CASSLRGSDYGYTF.